The sequence of this T cell receptor (beta chain) was determined in a study of control samples from healthy donors and cancer patients. The germline V and J ends were trimmed by 7 bases and 1 base, with 8 bases remaining between them. The CDR3 contains 13 residues. Method: immunoSEQ multiplex PCR; TCRdb's copy keeps in-frame clones and lacks some. The sample lists 95,000 to 100,000 clones, almost 85% occurring once. The sequencing sample was made of blood. The J gene is TRBJ2-4, the V gene TRBV12-3 or TRBV12-4; D not certain. The sequence came from a man in his 60s in good health. The CDR3 loop is CASTNYAKNIQYF. The CDR3, as DNA: TGTGCCAGCACCAACTATGCCAAAAACATTCAGTACTTC.